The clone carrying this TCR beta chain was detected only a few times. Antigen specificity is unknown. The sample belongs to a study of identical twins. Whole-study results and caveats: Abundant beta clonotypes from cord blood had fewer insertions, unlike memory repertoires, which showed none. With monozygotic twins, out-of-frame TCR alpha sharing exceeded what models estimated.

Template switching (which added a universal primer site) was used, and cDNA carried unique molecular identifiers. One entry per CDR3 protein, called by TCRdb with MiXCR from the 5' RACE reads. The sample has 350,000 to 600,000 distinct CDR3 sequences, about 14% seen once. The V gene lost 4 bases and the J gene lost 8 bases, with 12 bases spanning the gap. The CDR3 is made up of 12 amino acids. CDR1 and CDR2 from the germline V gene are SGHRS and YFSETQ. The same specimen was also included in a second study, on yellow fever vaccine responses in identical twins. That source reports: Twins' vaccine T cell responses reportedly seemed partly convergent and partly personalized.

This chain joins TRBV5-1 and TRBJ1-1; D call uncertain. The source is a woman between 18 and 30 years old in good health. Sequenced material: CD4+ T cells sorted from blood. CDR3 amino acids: CASSGEAAEAFF. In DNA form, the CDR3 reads TGCGCCAGCAGCGGGGAGGCAGCAGAAGCTTTCTTT.